The rows below give T cell receptor beta chains drawn from one sample of a study of blood T cell repertoires in COVID-19. TCRdb's copy holds only in-frame clones and misses some; the assay was immunoSEQ multiplex PCR. The sample lists about 200,000 clones, 65% to 90% occurring once. The sequenced sample was PBMCs or T cells enriched from blood (not recorded which). These receptors were collected from a woman in her forties with acute COVID-19. The CDR3 runs from the conserved cysteine through the conserved F or W. The D gene is left open where the match is weak. Clone size appears in some rows only: once, few, many, or a class for an expanded clone.

size: NA
J: TRBJ2-5
D: NA
V: TRBV25-1
DNA: TGTGCCAGCAGTGGTTTAGCGGCACAGTACTTC
CDR3: CASSGLAAQYF

size: NA
J: TRBJ1-6
D: NA
V: TRBV5-1
DNA: TGCGCCAGCAGCTCCCTGGGCACCGGGGATAATTCACCCCTCCACTTT
CDR3: CASSSLGTGDNSPLHF

size: NA
J: TRBJ1-1
D: NA
V: TRBV7-9
DNA: TGTGCCAGCAGCTTAGGAGGGGGAACGGAAGCTTTCTTT
CDR3: CASSLGGGTEAFF

size: NA
J: TRBJ1-5
D: TRBD1
V: TRBV28
DNA: TGTGCCAGCAGTTCCTCAGGGGGTGGCAATCAGCCCCAGCATTTT
CDR3: CASSSSGGGNQPQHF

size: once
J: TRBJ1-5
D: NA
V: TRBV18
DNA: TGTGCCAGCTCACCAACGCGGGGGGGGGTCCAGCCCCAGCATTTT
CDR3: CASSPTRGGVQPQHF

size: NA
J: TRBJ2-1
D: TRBD2
V: TRBV11-3
DNA: TGTGCCAGCAGCTTATCGGGCCTAGCGGACAATGAGCAGTTCTTC
CDR3: CASSLSGLADNEQFF

size: many
J: TRBJ2-2
D: TRBD1
V: TRBV7-8
DNA: TGTGCCAGCAGCGACCGGGACAGGACCGGGGAGCTGTTTTTT
CDR3: CASSDRDRTGELFF

size: NA
J: TRBJ2-5
D: NA
V: TRBV11-2
DNA: TGTGCCAGCAACATAGGAGGGGGGGGCAAAGAGACCCAGTACTTC
CDR3: CASNIGGGGKETQYF

size: NA
J: TRBJ2-3
D: NA
V: TRBV28
DNA: TGTGCCAGCAGTAGACAGAGCACAGATACGCAGTATTTT
CDR3: CASSRQSTDTQYF

size: NA
J: TRBJ2-2
D: NA
V: TRBV5-1
DNA: TGCGCCAGCCGGGACGGGACTCTTAACACCGGGGAGCTGTTTTTT
CDR3: CASRDGTLNTGELFF

size: NA
J: TRBJ2-7
D: TRBD2
V: TRBV27
DNA: TGTGCCAGCAGTCTGACTAGCGGGACAGACGAGCAGTACTTC
CDR3: CASSLTSGTDEQYF

size: NA
J: TRBJ1-1
D: TRBD1
V: TRBV19
DNA: TGTGCCAGTAGTTTGGGACAGGGGTCTAACACTGAAGCTTTCTTT
CDR3: CASSLGQGSNTEAFF

size: NA
J: TRBJ2-6
D: TRBD1
V: TRBV9
DNA: TGTGCCAGCAGCGTAGTGTCAGGACAGGGGCCTAATTCGGGGGCCAACGTCCTGACTTTC
CDR3: CASSVVSGQGPNSGANVLTF

size: NA
J: TRBJ1-1
D: NA
V: TRBV14
DNA: TGTGCCAGCAGCCAAGCTGCAGGGCAGGGGACTGAAGCTTTCTTT
CDR3: CASSQAAGQGTEAFF

size: NA
J: TRBJ2-7
D: NA
V: TRBV10-1
DNA: TGCGCCAGCAGTGAGGAAACAGGGAGAACCTACGAGCAGTACTTC
CDR3: CASSEETGRTYEQYF

size: NA
J: TRBJ2-7
D: NA
V: TRBV2
DNA: TGTGCCAGCAGCATCGGGACTCCTGGGTATGAGTACGAGCAGTACTTC
CDR3: CASSIGTPGYEYEQYF

size: NA
J: TRBJ1-1
D: NA
V: TRBV27
DNA: TGTGCCAGCAGTTTCACGGGAAACGCGAACACTGAAGCTTTCTTT
CDR3: CASSFTGNANTEAFF

size: NA
J: TRBJ1-5
D: TRBD1
V: TRBV5-1
DNA: TGCGCCAGCAGCCCCGGGACAGATCAGCCCCAGCATTTT
CDR3: CASSPGTDQPQHF

size: NA
J: TRBJ2-1
D: TRBD2
V: TRBV12-5
DNA: TGTGCTAGTGGTTTGGTAGGACTAGCGGGAAACAATGAGCAGTTCTTC
CDR3: CASGLVGLAGNNEQFF

size: NA
J: TRBJ1-6
D: NA
V: TRBV9
DNA: TGTGCCAGCAGCGTAGGGGCGCTAAATTCACCCCTCCACTTT
CDR3: CASSVGALNSPLHF

size: NA
J: TRBJ2-7
D: TRBD1
V: TRBV28
DNA: TGTGCCAGCAGTTCGGGACAGCCGGGATTCTACGAGCAGTACTTC
CDR3: CASSSGQPGFYEQYF

size: few
J: TRBJ2-7
D: NA
V: TRBV28
DNA: TGTGCCAGCAGTTTCCCGACAGGATACCCTTCCTACGAGCAGTACTTC
CDR3: CASSFPTGYPSYEQYF

size: few
J: TRBJ2-7
D: NA
V: TRBV28
DNA: TGTGCCAGCACTCATCCTACAGGAGCCTACGAGCAGTACTTC
CDR3: CASTHPTGAYEQYF

size: NA
J: TRBJ2-7
D: TRBD2
V: TRBV15
DNA: TGTGCCACCAGCACCACCGTGTTAGCGGGAAGCTACGAGCAGTACTTC
CDR3: CATSTTVLAGSYEQYF

size: NA
J: TRBJ2-1
D: NA
V: TRBV4-2
DNA: TGTGCCAGCAGCCAGGAGGCTATCTACAATGAGCAGTTCTTC
CDR3: CASSQEAIYNEQFF

size: NA
J: TRBJ2-2
D: NA
V: TRBV21-1
DNA: TGTGCCAGCAGCAAGTCGAGGCTAGCGGGAGATAGGGGGGAGCTGTTTTTT
CDR3: CASSKSRLAGDRGELFF

size: once
J: TRBJ2-1
D: TRBD2
V: TRBV5-6
DNA: TGTGCCAGCAGCGCGGGACTAGCGGGGAGCAATGAGCAGTTCTTC
CDR3: CASSAGLAGSNEQFF

size: once
J: TRBJ1-2
D: TRBD1
V: TRBV6-6
DNA: TGTGCCAGCAGTAGCTCCAAGACAGGGGGAGATGGCTACACCTTC
CDR3: CASSSSKTGGDGYTF

size: NA
J: TRBJ1-3
D: NA
V: TRBV28
DNA: TGTGCCAGCGTAGCTGCTGGAAACACCATATATTTT
CDR3: CASVAAGNTIYF

size: NA
J: TRBJ2-1
D: TRBD2
V: TRBV28
DNA: TGTGCCTCAGGTAGCGGGAGCCTCAATGAGCAGTTCTTC
CDR3: CASGSGSLNEQFF

size: NA
J: TRBJ2-1
D: NA
V: TRBV24-1
DNA: TGTGCCACTAGGGAGTACAATGAGCAGTTCTTC
CDR3: CATREYNEQFF

size: NA
J: TRBJ2-2
D: TRBD1
V: TRBV5-1
DNA: TGCGCCAGCAACGGGGGCCGGACAGGGGGTTCCGGGGAGCTGTTTTTT
CDR3: CASNGGRTGGSGELFF

size: once
J: TRBJ2-7
D: TRBD2
V: TRBV28
DNA: TGTGCCACCCAAGTCTTACTAGCGGGAGGTCGCGCCTACGAGCAGTACTTC
CDR3: CATQVLLAGGRAYEQYF

size: NA
J: TRBJ2-5
D: NA
V: TRBV3-1/TRBV3-2
DNA: TGTGCCAGCAGCCCGGGATTTGGGGAGACCCAGTACTTC
CDR3: CASSPGFGETQYF

size: once
J: TRBJ1-3
D: NA
V: TRBV7-9
DNA: TGTGCCAGCAGCTTAGTTTATGACAGTGGAAACACCATATATTTT
CDR3: CASSLVYDSGNTIYF

size: NA
J: TRBJ2-7
D: NA
V: TRBV14
DNA: TGTGCCAGCAGCCAAGCAGGATACCACTACGAGCAGTACTTC
CDR3: CASSQAGYHYEQYF

size: NA
J: TRBJ2-5
D: NA
V: TRBV7-2
DNA: TGTGCCAGCAGTAGCTGGGAGAGTGTGGAGGAGACCCAGTACTTC
CDR3: CASSSWESVEETQYF

size: once
J: TRBJ2-7
D: NA
V: TRBV27
DNA: TGTGCCAGCAGTTTAGGGCAGTCCTACGAGCAGTACTTC
CDR3: CASSLGQSYEQYF

size: once
J: TRBJ2-5
D: TRBD2
V: TRBV7-3
DNA: TGTGCCAGCAGCATGGGACTAGCGGGAGGAGAGACCCAGTACTTC
CDR3: CASSMGLAGGETQYF

size: NA
J: TRBJ2-7
D: TRBD2
V: TRBV10-3
DNA: TGTGCCATCAGTGAGTCGGGACTAGCGGGAATCCACGAGCAGTACTTC
CDR3: CAISESGLAGIHEQYF